This T cell receptor beta chain derives from a study of lymphopenia after photon versus proton radiotherapy (dated by TCRdb to the late 2010s). Describing the broader study: The study compared the immunological effects of photon versus proton radiation therapy in patients with gastrointestinal tumors who developed high-grade lymphopenia. The 20 patients in the cohort had gastrointestinal tumors, were treated with either photon or proton therapy, and subsequently developed lymphopenia. The goal of the study was to characterize the differences between the two radiation modalities in how they affect the immune system. What the study reported, not specific to this receptor: Across the cohort, an inverse correlation was found between a larger post-nadir drop in TCR diversity and overall survival time among patients who died. During treatment, patients who received photon therapy lost naive T cells and TCR diversity and gained effector/memory populations, whereas patients who received proton therapy remained relatively stable. The survival association was examined only in patients who died, and the authors described better survival with proton therapy as a possibility, not as a demonstrated result. After the lymphocyte count nadir, repertoires from photon-treated patients showed oligoclonal expansion, particularly of CD8+ Temra cells, and this expansion drove the decline in diversity.

The table lists this clone with a few counts. This clone's antigen is unknown. No per-base quality is available; no much larger clone lies one base away. Library preparation used the immunoSEQ multiplex PCR assay. T cell repertoires were profiled with deep sequencing of rearranged TCR beta loci together with multiparametric flow cytometry. As stored in TCRdb, this immuneACCESS dataset retains in-frame rearrangements with V and J assigned. A fraction of the clones does not appear; measured against another copy, unresolved V genes explain less than half of the discrepancy, and the remainder lacks a known reason. The sample data list around 59,000 clones, and about 81% of these were observed just once. The ten largest make up around 2.1% of the sample. CDR1 and CDR2, per the germline V gene, are MGHRA and YSYEKL. Compared with germline, V lacks 6 bases and J lacks 1 base; bases without a gene match: 5. From its cysteine to its phenylalanine, the CDR3 spans 15 amino acids. Left in the record is the CDR3 DNA by itself, 45 bases read in frame from the first base.

The source is a man in his 60s with pancreatic cancer. This chain is built from TRBV4-1 and TRBJ2-3; TRBD1 aligns with 9 central bases. This material consisted of peripheral blood, taken from a patient treated with proton-based radiotherapy. The DNA is as follows: TGCGCCAGCAGTCGCGACAGGGGGGGCACAGATACGCAGTATTTT. Its coded protein is CASSRDRGGTDTQYF.